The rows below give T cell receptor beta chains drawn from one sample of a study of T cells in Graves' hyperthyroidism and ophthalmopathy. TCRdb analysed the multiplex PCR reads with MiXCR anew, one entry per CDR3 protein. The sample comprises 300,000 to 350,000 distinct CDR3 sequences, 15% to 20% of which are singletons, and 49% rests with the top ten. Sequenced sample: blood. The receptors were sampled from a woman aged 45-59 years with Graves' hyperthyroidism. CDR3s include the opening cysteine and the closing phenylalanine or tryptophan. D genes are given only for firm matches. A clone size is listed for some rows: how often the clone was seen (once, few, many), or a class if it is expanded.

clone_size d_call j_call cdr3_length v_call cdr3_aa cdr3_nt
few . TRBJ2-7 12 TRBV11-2 CASSLDRAEQYF TGTGCCAGCAGCTTAGATCGGGCCGAGCAGTACTTC
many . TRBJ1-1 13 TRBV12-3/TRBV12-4 CASKTPPNTEAFF TGTGCCAGCAAGACACCGCCGAACACTGAAGCTTTCTTT
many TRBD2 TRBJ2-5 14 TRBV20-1 CSATLAERQETQYF TGCAGTGCCACTCTAGCGGAACGACAAGAGACCCAGTACTTC
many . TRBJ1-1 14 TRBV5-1 CASSPLRTDNEAFF TGCGCCAGCAGCCCACTGCGGACAGACAATGAAGCTTTCTTT
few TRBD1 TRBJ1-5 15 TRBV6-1 CASSERTGYGQPQHF TGTGCCAGCAGTGAAAGGACAGGGTATGGACAGCCCCAGCATTTT
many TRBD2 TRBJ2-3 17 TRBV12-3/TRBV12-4 CASTRGLAGWGGDTQYF TGTGCCAGCACCCGGGGACTAGCGGGATGGGGTGGTGATACGCAGTATTTT
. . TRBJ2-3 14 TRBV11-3 CASSFGRSADTQYF TGTGCCAGCAGCTTTGGCAGGAGCGCAGATACGCAGTATTTT
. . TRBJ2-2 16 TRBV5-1 CASSLGGITNTGELFF TGCGCCAGCAGCTTGGGGGGTATTACGAACACCGGGGAGCTGTTTTTT
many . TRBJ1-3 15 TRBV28 CASSFDGAVQDTIYF TGTGCCAGCAGTTTTGACGGTGCGGTCCAGGACACCATATATTTT
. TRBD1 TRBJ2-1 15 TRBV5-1 CASSEGQGWGNEQFF TGCGCCAGCAGCGAGGGACAGGGATGGGGCAATGAGCAGTTCTTC
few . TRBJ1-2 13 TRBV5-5 CASSLASSEIPTF TGTGCCAGCAGCTTGGCCTCCAGCGAAATCCCAACCTTC
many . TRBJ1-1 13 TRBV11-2 CASSLRLGSEAFF TGTGCCAGCAGCCTAAGACTAGGATCTGAAGCTTTCTTT
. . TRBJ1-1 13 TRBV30 CAWSVHPNTEAFF TGTGCCTGGAGTGTACATCCAAACACTGAAGCTTTCTTT
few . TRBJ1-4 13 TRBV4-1 CASSQWTNEKLFF TGCGCCAGCAGCCAATGGACTAATGAAAAACTGTTTTTT
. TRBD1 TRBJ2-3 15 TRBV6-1 CANEDRGPVTDTQYF TGTGCCAACGAAGACAGGGGGCCCGTCACAGATACGCAGTATTTT
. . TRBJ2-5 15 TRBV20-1 CSAGKGQGWGEAQYF TGCAGTGCTGGAAAGGGCCAGGGATGGGGCGAGGCCCAGTACTTC
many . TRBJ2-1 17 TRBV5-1 CASSLDGRGGNYNEQFF TGCGCCAGCAGCTTGGACGGGAGAGGGGGAAACTACAATGAGCAGTTCTTC
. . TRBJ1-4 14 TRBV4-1 CASSSWTTNEKLFF TGCGCCAGCAGCTCTTGGACAACTAATGAAAAACTGTTTTTT
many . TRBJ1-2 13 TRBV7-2 CASSLAGRRGYTF TGTGCCAGCAGCTTAGCTGGGCGAAGAGGCTACACCTTC
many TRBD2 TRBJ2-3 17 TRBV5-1 CASSLVASGSLADTQYF TGCGCCAGCAGCTTGGTGGCTAGCGGGAGTCTGGCAGATACGCAGTATTTT
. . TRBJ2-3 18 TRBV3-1 CASSQEGRAASGTDTQYF TGTGCCAGCAGCCAAGAAGGAAGGGCGGCTAGCGGCACAGATACGCAGTATTTT
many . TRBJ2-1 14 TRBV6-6 CASSYGGADVEQFF TGTGCCAGCAGTTACGGGGGGGCCGACGTTGAGCAGTTCTTC
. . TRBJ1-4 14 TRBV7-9 CASSLESQTQKLFF TGTGCCAGCAGCTTAGAATCGCAGACCCAAAAACTGTTTTTT
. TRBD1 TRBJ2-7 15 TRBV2 CASKETGGPWDEQYF TGTGCCAGCAAGGAGACAGGGGGCCCTTGGGACGAGCAGTACTTC
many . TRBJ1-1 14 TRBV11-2 CASSLNEENTEAFF TGTGCCAGCAGCTTAAACGAAGAGAACACTGAAGCTTTCTTT